This entry concerns a single T cell receptor (beta chain). The data belong to a study of blood T cell repertoires in COVID-19. V trimming: 6 bases; J trimming: 0 bases; junction bases outside the gene matches: 5. This CDR3 comprises 15 residues. Germline values: CDR1 ENHRY, CDR2 SYGVKD. The data were produced by immunoSEQ multiplex PCR, yet TCRdb's version contains in-frame clones alone and is incomplete. The sample includes some 310,000 clones, roughly 90% of them seen just once. The source material was peripheral blood. The TCR originated in a woman in her twenties or thirties with COVID-19, enrolled during active disease. The chain couples TRBV10-3 to TRBJ2-1, with TRBD2 matching over 7 bases. This CDR3 reads CAISVREGSYNEQFF. DNA of the CDR3: TGTGCCATCAGCGTGAGGGAGGGCTCCTACAATGAGCAGTTCTTC.